This record covers a single T cell receptor beta chain. The CDR3 has 13 amino acids. CDR1 LGHDT and CDR2 YNNKEL come from the germline V gene (reference sequence). V dropped 4 bases and J dropped 6; count of bases not matched to a gene: 4. These data come from a study of blood T cell repertoires in COVID-19. Overall study: Nucleic acid was either cDNA or gDNA, and it came from T cells, B-cell-depleted T cells, or PBMCs.

Here immunoSEQ multiplex PCR was the method, and the copy in TCRdb shows in-frame clones only, minus some. Seen here are over 200,000 clones, less than 90% observed once, and the top ten hold over 3%. The study recruited people aged about 18 to 95 years across about 25 US areas. Allocation to cohorts depended on clinical history reported by the participants. Sequenced input: PBMCs or T cells enriched from blood (not recorded which). This chain joins TRBV3-1 (or the pseudogene TRBV3-2) and TRBJ2-7; 9 positions agree with TRBD2. The clonotype comes from a woman aged 45-65 years in a cohort exposed to, infected with or recovered from COVID-19 (not recorded which). DNA for the CDR3: TGTGCCAGCAGCCCCGGACTAGCGAGCGAGCAGTACTTC. Its protein is CASSPGLASEQYF.